The clone carrying this T cell receptor beta chain was found a few times. The data derive from a study of blood T cell repertoires in COVID-19. Germline CDR1 and CDR2: MNHEY and SVGAGI. V lost 2 bases and J 4 bases, leaving 9 bases between the germline ends. This CDR3 comprises 13 residues. In the original analysis: Amplification from reference gene primers served as the basis for estimated nucleated cell counts. Using immunoSEQ multiplex PCR, the repertoire was profiled, and TCRdb retains in-frame clones only, with some absent. V and J calls and clone size follow that table, whereas D and trimming were derived from the DNA. Seen here are around 160,000 clones, around 80% observed once, and the top ten hold 13%. In terms of age and location, participants ranged from about 18 to 95 years and lived in about 25 US areas. Recovered Cohort 3 donors showed two negative PCRs, clearance, or symptom resolution.

The V call is TRBV6-5, the J call TRBJ2-7; D may be TRBD2 (6 bases). This sequence originates from an older woman who had recovered from COVID-19. The sequenced material came from PBMCs or T cells enriched from blood (not recorded which). The CDR3 coding sequence is TGTGCCAGCAGTTACCCCGGGAGTTACGAGCAGTACTTC. Translation gives CASSYPGSYEQYF.